This T cell receptor (beta chain) derives from a study of Graves' ophthalmopathy and Graves' hyperthyroidism. Study conclusions and caveats: Blood also held most thyroid clonotypes expanded above 0.001 frequency.

This clonotype showed up many times. Antigen unknown. CDR3 regions of TCR beta were amplified from RNA transcripts. HTBI primers were employed in first-round RT-PCR, then a second-round multiplex PCR followed. TCRdb called the multiplex PCR reads again in MiXCR, with one record for every CDR3 protein. The sample holds 200,000 to 250,000 distinct CDR3 sequences, around a fifth seen once. None of the included patients had other autoimmune diseases, uncontrolled infections, pregnancy or lactation, as these led to exclusion. A diagnosis was made from clinical symptoms together with serum thyroxine, TRAb, thyroid ultrasound and orbital computed tomography. It was from more than 9 ml of fresh peripheral blood that the PBMCs came. V was shortened by 5 bases and J by 3 bases, with 17 bases between the two germline ends. The germline gives CDR1 DFQATT, CDR2 SNEGSKA (reference sequence). This CDR3 is built from 15 residues.

This clonotype was sampled from a woman aged 45 to 65 with Graves' ophthalmopathy. The specimen was peripheral blood. The chain is built from TRBV20-1 and TRBJ1-3; D perhaps matches TRBD1 (6 bases). CDR3 DNA sequence: TGCAGTGCTTTGAGGGGCAGGGGATATGGAAACACCATATATTTT. The encoded protein is CSALRGRGYGNTIYF.